This TCR beta chain is drawn from a study of spatial heterogeneity in lung cancer. Overall study results and limits: Expanded intratumoral alpha and beta TCR counts tracked tumor mutation counts.

The germline CDR1 and CDR2 sequences are LGHNA and YNFKEQ. This CDR3 contains 14 residues. Trimming stripped 1 base from V and 5 bases from J, with 11 bases between. This clonotype came up many times. What it binds is unknown. For a library built for alpha chains, this beta chain is a stray read; little rests on its size. TCRdb redid the calling of the 5' RACE reads with MiXCR, one entry per CDR3 protein. The sample records over 10,000 distinct CDR3 sequences, roughly 4.6% being singletons. Stated time point: sample taken at primary tumor resection. The sequences come from lung tumor tissue, collected at surgery. This clonotype originated in a male donor with early-stage non-small cell lung cancer. This sequence joins TRBV4-2 and TRBJ1-2; D gene ambiguous. The DNA for the CDR3 is TGTGCCAGCAGCCAAGCGCCGACCGATTATGGCTACACCTTC. Translating gives CASSQAPTDYGYTF.